The 6 T cell receptor beta chains reported below all come from one sample, sequenced in a study of response to subunit inactivated influenza vaccine. TCRdb re-derived calls from the RT-PCR reads in MiXCR, one entry per CDR3 protein. This sample has fewer than 600,000 distinct CDR3 sequences, with around 7.7% found just once. This specimen consisted of PBMCs from blood, obtained less than 30 months after vaccination. All receptors derive from a man in his fifties or sixties who received an inactivated influenza vaccine.

Only a few counts were recorded for this clonotype. The V gene is TRBV4-1, the J gene TRBJ2-7; D is ambiguous. The CDR3 is made up of 15 amino acids. The V and J ends lost 1 base and 0 bases respectively, with 10 bases between them. Germline CDR1 and CDR2: MGHRA and YSYEKL. The chain's CDR3 is CASSQGSLSSYEQYF. CDR3 coding DNA: TGCGCCAGCAGCCAAGGATCGTTGAGCTCCTACGAGCAGTACTTC.

This clonotype showed up just a few times. This chain uses TRBV30 with TRBJ1-1; D not resolved. Trimming left V 4 bases short and J 2 bases short, with 11 bases between. Germline values: CDR1 GTSNPN, CDR2 SVGIG (reference sequence). The CDR3 consists of 13 residues. This chain's CDR3 is CAWIVRTNTEAFF. The CDR3 DNA reads TGTGCCTGGATTGTCAGGACTAACACTGAAGCTTTCTTT. Looking up the rest from reference TRBV30 and TRBJ1-1 gives the full variable domain: SQTIHQWPATLVQPVGSPLSLECTVEGTSNPNLYWYRQAAGRGLQLLFYSVGIGQISSEVPQNLSASRPQDRQFILSSKKLLLSDSGFYLCAWIVRTNTEAFFGQGTRLTVV.

This clonotype has at least ten counts. The DNA is omitted, as the CDR3 cannot be located on it reliably, and the CDR3 follows TCRdb's listing. This sequence joins TRBV30 and TRBJ1-1; the tabulated D call, TRBD1, remains unverified against the DNA. Germline V gives CDR1 GTSNPN, CDR2 SVGIG (reference sequence). The CDR3 spans 14 residues, counting both ends. This CDR3 is CAWSVGPGTKRTFF.

This clonotype was seen many times. The chain combines TRBV6-1 with TRBJ2-1; D ambiguous. Trimming cost V 2 bases and J 10 bases, with 6 bases left between them. The length of the CDR3 is 11 residues. Per the germline V gene, CDR1 is MNHNS and CDR2 is SASEGT. The CDR3 sequence is CASSEIFEQFF. CDR3 DNA: TGTGCCAGCAGTGAAATTTTCGAGCAGTTCTTC.

This clonotype was seen repeatedly, ten times or more. J is TRBJ2-7 and V is TRBV7-9, with no clear D. Germline V gives CDR1 SEHNR, CDR2 FQNEAQ (reference sequence). V was shortened by 5 bases and J by 4 bases, with 6 bases between the two germline ends. CDR3 size: 11 residues. In nucleotides, the CDR3 is TGTGCCAGCAGCCCTTATTACGAGCAGTACTTC. It encodes CASSPYYEQYF. Full variable domain (missing parts from reference TRBV7-9 and TRBJ2-7): DTGVSQNPRHKITKRGQNVTFRCDPISEHNRLYWYRQTLGQGPEFLTYFQNEAQLEKSRLLSDRFSAERPKGSFSTLEIQRTEQGDSAMYLCASSPYYEQYFGPGTRLTVT.

The genes are TRBV12-3 or TRBV12-4 and TRBJ2-7; TRBD1 is a possible D gene (6 bases). This CDR3 has 16 amino acids. V lost 2 bases, J lost 6 bases, and 20 bases lay in between. The CDR3 is CASSLSYRALSGEQYF. The CDR3 DNA is TGTGCCAGCAGTTTATCTTACAGGGCGCTGTCCGGCGAGCAGTACTTC.